The sequence of this TCR beta chain was determined in a study of blood T cells in healthy people across ages. Whole-study results and caveats: Comparison with aged donors showed that long-lived donors had more naive CD4+ cells and higher diversity.

Next came a second PCR, run for about 6 to 12 cycles, which used a sample-barcoded 5' primer along with a J-beta primer mix. TCRdb reprocessed the 5' RACE reads with MiXCR, giving one entry per CDR3 protein. The sample records some 730,000 distinct CDR3 sequences, approximately 22% being singletons. On this clonotype: Its target is unknown. The junction and the germline gene differ at one end; a read error may be behind it.

The CDR3 consists of 13 residues. Germline-derived CDR1 and CDR2 are LGHDT and YNNKEL (reference sequence). Each sample had at least 7 million PBMCs isolated. The chain couples TRBV3-1 to TRBJ2-1; no reliable D call. The source material was blood. This TCR derives from a man between 70 and 80 years old in good health. CDR3 DNA sequence: TGTGCCAGCAGCCAACTGGTCGATTCGACCCAGCACTTC. Its translation: CASSQLVDSTQHF.